This T cell receptor (beta chain) was recovered during a study of blood T cell repertoires in COVID-19. Data came from immunoSEQ multiplex PCR; TCRdb stores just in-frame clones and leaves some out. The sample consists of about 180,000 clones, roughly 83% of them appearing once. The age range of participants was about 18 to 90 years, with residence in approximately 25 US areas. Sequenced material: PBMCs or T cells enriched from blood (not recorded which). This sequence was found in a woman aged 25 to 39 who had recovered from COVID-19.

The CDR3 DNA reads as TGTGCCAGCAGCGCCAGAAAACAGGGGGCCAATGGTGGCTACACCTTC. Amino acid sequence: CASSARKQGANGGYTF. The chain combines TRBV9 with TRBJ1-2; 9 positions agree with TRBD1. This CDR3 has 16 amino acids. V trimming: 3 bases; J trimming: 7 bases; junction bases outside the gene matches: 13. CDR1 is SGDLS and CDR2 is YYNGEE in the germline V gene.